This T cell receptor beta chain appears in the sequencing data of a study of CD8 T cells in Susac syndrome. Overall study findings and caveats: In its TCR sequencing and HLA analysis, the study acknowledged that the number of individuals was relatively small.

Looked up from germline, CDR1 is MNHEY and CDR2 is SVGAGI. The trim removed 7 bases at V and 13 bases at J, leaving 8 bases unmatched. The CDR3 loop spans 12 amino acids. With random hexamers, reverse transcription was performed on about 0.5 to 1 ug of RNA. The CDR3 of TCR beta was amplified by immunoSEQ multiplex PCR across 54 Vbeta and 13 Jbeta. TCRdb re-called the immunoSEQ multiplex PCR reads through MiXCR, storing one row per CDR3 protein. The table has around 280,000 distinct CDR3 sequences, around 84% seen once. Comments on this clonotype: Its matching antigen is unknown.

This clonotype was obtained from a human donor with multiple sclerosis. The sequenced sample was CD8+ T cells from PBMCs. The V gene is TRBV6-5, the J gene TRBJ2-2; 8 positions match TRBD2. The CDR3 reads CASKEGLARLFF. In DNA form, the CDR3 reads TGTGCCAGCAAGGAAGGACTAGCTCGGCTGTTTTTT.